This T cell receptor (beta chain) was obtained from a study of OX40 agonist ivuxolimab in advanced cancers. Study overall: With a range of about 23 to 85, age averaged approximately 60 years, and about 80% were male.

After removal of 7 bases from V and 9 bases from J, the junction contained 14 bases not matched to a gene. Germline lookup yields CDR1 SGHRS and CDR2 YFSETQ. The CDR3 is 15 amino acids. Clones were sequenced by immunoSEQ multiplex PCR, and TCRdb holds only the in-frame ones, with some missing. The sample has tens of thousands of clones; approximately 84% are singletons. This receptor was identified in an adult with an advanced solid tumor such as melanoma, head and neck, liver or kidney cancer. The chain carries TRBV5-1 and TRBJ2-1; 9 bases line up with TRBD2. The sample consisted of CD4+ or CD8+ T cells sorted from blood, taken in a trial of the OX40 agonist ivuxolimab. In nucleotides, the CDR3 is TGCGCCAGCGCGACCTCTAGCGGGGCCGGAGGTGAGCAGTTCTTC. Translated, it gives CASATSSGAGGEQFF.